The next 19 T cell receptor beta chains were all read from a single sample in a study of blood T cell repertoires in COVID-19. The method was immunoSEQ multiplex PCR; TCRdb's version includes in-frame clones alone and lacks a portion of them. This table holds about 150,000 clones, 75% to 90% found once. Input material: peripheral blood. These receptors all come from a woman in her thirties or forties with acute or convalescent COVID-19.

J is TRBJ2-1 and V is TRBV5-1; tentative D call: TRBD1 (6 bases). Germline V lookup: CDR1 SGHRS, CDR2 YFSETQ. This CDR3 contains 14 residues. Trimming took 1 base from V and 6 from J, leaving 11 bases between them. The CDR3 DNA follows: TGCGCCAGCAGCTTGACAGGGTCCGGCAATGAGCAGTTCTTC. Its protein is CASSLTGSGNEQFF.

The rearrangement uses TRBV11-3 and TRBJ2-1; TRBD2 matches at 8 bases. CDR3 length equals 19 residues. After removal of 2 bases from V and 0 bases from J, the junction contained 12 bases not matched to a gene. CDR1 and CDR2 from the germline V gene are SGHNT and YENEEA. The CDR3 is CASSLTLGTSRSSYNEQFF. The DNA for the CDR3 is TGTGCCAGCAGCTTAACTCTGGGGACTAGTCGCAGCTCCTACAATGAGCAGTTCTTC.

V gene TRBV4-1 combines with J gene TRBJ2-7; D not resolved. Trimming pared 0 bases from V and 2 bases from J, leaving 11 bases between. This CDR3 has 15 amino acids. Germline CDR1 is MGHRA and CDR2 is YSYEKL. CDR3 amino acids: CASSQDFTGAYEQYF. CDR3 nucleotide sequence: TGCGCCAGCAGCCAAGACTTCACGGGTGCCTACGAGCAGTACTTC.

This chain links TRBV18 with TRBJ2-7; D call uncertain. V dropped 2 bases and J dropped 3 bases, with 5 bases sitting between them. CDR3 length: 12 residues. Germline V gene sequence: CDR1 KGHSH, CDR2 LQKENI. CDR3 region: CASSPGRYEQYF. CDR3 bases: TGTGCCAGCTCACCAGGGCGCTACGAGCAGTACTTC.

This clone was recorded a few times. The chain couples TRBV5-6 to TRBJ1-2; TRBD1 matches 7 bases. Trimming cost V 4 bases and J 5 bases; bases outside gene matches: 8. Germline V gene lookup returns CDR1 SGHDT and CDR2 YYEEEE. CDR3 length equals 14 residues. The CDR3 protein is CASSQITGVYGYTF. The DNA of the CDR3 is TGTGCCAGCAGCCAAATAACAGGGGTATATGGCTACACCTTC.

This chain joins TRBV9 and TRBJ2-7, with TRBD1 matching 8 bases. Germline values: CDR1 SGDLS, CDR2 YYNGEE. The junction had 9 bases not matched to a gene; V was cut back by 3 bases and J by 4 bases. The CDR3 has 15 amino acids. The CDR3 protein is CASSASGTGQYEQYF. The DNA for the CDR3 is TGTGCCAGCAGCGCCTCCGGGACAGGACAATACGAGCAGTACTTC. The complete variable domain, with remaining parts taken from reference TRBV9 and TRBJ2-7, reads DSGVTQTPKHLITATGQRVTLRCSPRSGDLSVYWYQQSLDQGLQFLIQYYNGEERAKGNILERFSAQQFPDLHSELNLSSLELGDSALYFCASSASGTGQYEQYFGPGTRLTVT.

The gene calls are TRBV9 and TRBJ1-6, with 9 bases identical to TRBD1. The CDR3 is 15 amino acids. Germline V gene sequence: CDR1 SGDLS, CDR2 YYNGEE. With 0 bases clipped from V and 7 bases from J, the junction kept 2 bases outside the gene matches. The CDR3 loop is CASSVDGTGNSPLHF. CDR3 sequence (DNA): TGTGCCAGCAGCGTAGACGGGACAGGGAATTCACCCCTCCACTTT.

This clone was found once. J is TRBJ2-7 and V is TRBV3-1 (or the pseudogene TRBV3-2), with D tentatively TRBD1 (6 bases). Trimming left V 4 bases short and J 1 base short, with 17 bases between. There are 16 residues in the CDR3. CDR1 and CDR2 (germline): LGHDT, YNNKEL (reference sequence). The CDR3: CASSLPGALTSYEQYF. In DNA, the CDR3 is TGTGCCAGCAGCCTACCAGGGGCGTTAACGTCCTACGAGCAGTACTTC.

This rearrangement joins TRBV18 to TRBJ1-1; D is undetermined. The CDR3 extends over 15 amino acids. From germline, CDR1 is KGHSH and CDR2 LQKENI. V shed 6 bases and J shed 6 bases, with 20 bases lying between them. CDR3 nucleotide sequence: TGTGCCAGCTCGCCATCGACGGGAGTCGGGTCTGAAGCTTTCTTT. Protein product: CASSPSTGVGSEAFF.

The chain carries TRBV7-5 and TRBJ2-2; the D call in the table, TRBD2, was not verified against the DNA. TRBV7-5 is a listed pseudogene. This CDR3 spans 19 amino acids. CDR3 DNA: TGTGCCAGAAGCTTTTCTAGCGGGGGGACGCGTCAGGCTACCGGGGAGCTGTTTTTT. Translated, it gives CARSFSSGGTRQATGELFF.

This chain connects TRBV6-4 to TRBJ2-3; 15 bases map to TRBD2. Germline CDR1 is MRHNA and CDR2 is SNTAGT. V lost 5 bases to trimming and J lost 4 bases; unmatched junction nucleotides: 4. The CDR3 sequence is 16 residues long. DNA of the CDR3: TGTGCCAGCAGTCCGGGACTAGCGGGAGGACCAGATACGCAGTATTTT. Translating gives CASSPGLAGGPDTQYF.

This chain links TRBV5-1 with TRBJ1-1; 7 bases are a match to TRBD1. The CDR3 covers 15 residues. The germline V gene has CDR1 SGHRS and CDR2 YFSETQ. V gave up 3 bases and J gave up 3 bases; unmatched junction bases: 8. The CDR3 reads CASSSNTGDYTEAFF. CDR3 DNA: TGCGCCAGCAGCTCGAATACAGGGGATTACACTGAAGCTTTCTTT.

The V gene is TRBV5-6, the J gene TRBJ2-3; 10 bases agree with TRBD1. Germline-derived CDR1 and CDR2 are SGHDT and YYEEEE. The CDR3 is 18 amino acids. After removal of 3 bases from V and 6 bases from J, the junction contained 16 bases not matched to a gene. DNA for the CDR3: TGTGCCAGCAGCTCCTTACTTTTTCGACAGGGGGCTAGGGATACGCAGTATTTT. Amino acid sequence: CASSSLLFRQGARDTQYF.

The rearrangement joins TRBV15 to TRBJ1-1, with D possibly TRBD1 on 5 matching bases. V was pared by 5 bases and J by 5 bases, with 18 bases between. There are 15 residues in the CDR3. The germline V gene has CDR1 LNHNV and CDR2 YYDKDF (reference sequence). CDR3 sequence: CATSGNRFLGTEAFF. CDR3 nucleotide sequence: TGTGCCACCAGCGGAAACAGGTTCCTGGGGACTGAAGCTTTCTTT.

The rearrangement links TRBV19 to TRBJ1-3; D not certain. This CDR3 is 13 amino acids long. Germline lookup yields CDR1 LNHDA and CDR2 SQIVND (reference sequence). The V gene lost 5 bases and the J gene lost 0 bases, with 5 bases spanning the gap. This chain's CDR3 is CASSRYSGNTIYF. In DNA, the CDR3 is TGTGCCAGTAGTCGCTACTCTGGAAACACCATATATTTT.

The chain carries TRBV5-4 and TRBJ2-1, with 7 bases aligning to TRBD1. J was trimmed by 2 bases and V by 3 bases; bases with no gene match: 8. Germline loops: CDR1 SGHNT, CDR2 YYREEE (reference sequence). The CDR3 is 16 amino acids. CDR3 bases: TGTGCCAGCAGCTCTAGACAGGGTAGCACCTACAATGAGCAGTTCTTC. It is translated as CASSSRQGSTYNEQFF.

The V call is TRBV4-1, the J call TRBJ1-5; 8 bases map to TRBD1. Germline values: CDR1 MGHRA, CDR2 YSYEKL. V was pared by 1 base and J by 2 bases, with 7 bases of the junction left unmatched. There are 17 residues in the CDR3. The CDR3 sequence: CASSQVGGQAGNQPQHF. DNA of the CDR3: TGCGCCAGCAGCCAAGTTGGGGGACAGGCGGGCAATCAGCCCCAGCATTTT.

The rearrangement joins TRBV7-9 to TRBJ2-3; D might be TRBD2 (6 bases). The CDR3 runs to 13 residues. CDR1 SEHNR and CDR2 FQNEAQ come from the germline V gene (reference sequence). V was shortened by 8 bases and J by 3 bases, with 12 bases between the two germline ends. The DNA of the CDR3 is TGTGCCAGCGCCAACGGGGGTACAGATACGCAGTATTTT. This translates into CASANGGTDTQYF.

The chain is built from TRBV30 and TRBJ1-2; 10 bases line up with TRBD1. Germline trimming cut 2 bases from V and 7 bases from J; bases unmatched to any gene: 10. The CDR3 has 15 amino acids. Germline CDR1 and CDR2: GTSNPN and SVGIG (reference sequence). The CDR3 DNA follows: TGTGCCTGGAGTTTAGCTAAGACAGGGGGCGGTGGCTACACCTTC. It is translated as CAWSLAKTGGGGYTF.